A single sample gave rise to the 13 T cell receptor beta chains below, sequenced in a study of blood T cell repertoires in COVID-19. TCRdb keeps only in-frame clones here, not all; method: immunoSEQ multiplex PCR. Found here are roughly 250,000 clones, about 91% of them singletons; the top ten hold more than 1%. The sample comprised PBMCs or T cells enriched from blood (not recorded which). The receptors were gathered from a woman in her thirties or forties with acute COVID-19.

The V call is TRBV6-5, the J call TRBJ1-3; D gene unclear. Germline V gives CDR1 MNHEY, CDR2 SVGAGI. CDR3 size: 14 residues. The ends were cut back, 5 bases at V and 0 bases at J, with 8 bases in the middle. As DNA, the CDR3 is TGTGCCAGCAGTCAGACTGGCTCTGGAAACACCATATATTTT. Amino acid sequence: CASSQTGSGNTIYF.

This chain links TRBV21-1 with TRBJ2-7; the DNA was not used to check the table's D call, TRBD1. TRBV21-1 is listed as a pseudogene. The CDR3 runs to 17 residues. CDR3 sequence reads: CASSNPQGTKTTYEQYF. The DNA for the CDR3 is TGTGCCAGCAGCAACCCTCAGGGAACGAAAACTACCTACGAGCAGTACTTC.

The genes are TRBV30 and TRBJ2-5; 7 positions agree with TRBD2. Losses at the gene ends were 2 bases for V and 4 bases for J; bases not matched to a gene: 10. CDR1 is GTSNPN, CDR2 SVGIG, per germline (reference sequence). The CDR3 runs 15 residues. The CDR3 DNA is TGTGCCTGGAGTTTCTATGGCGGGAGTTCAGAGACCCAGTACTTC. Its protein product is CAWSFYGGSSETQYF.

V is TRBV10-3 and J is TRBJ2-1, with 7 bases matching TRBD2. J was trimmed by 10 bases and V by 3 bases; bases with no gene match: 15. Germline V CDR1 and CDR2: ENHRY, SYGVKD. This CDR3 contains 16 residues. DNA of the CDR3: TGTGCCATCAGTGATTCCTGGTCTAGCGGCCTGGGAGAGCAGTTCTTC. As protein: CAISDSWSSGLGEQFF.

This clone was recorded once. One junction end disagrees with the germline gene, perhaps due to a read error. This rearrangement joins TRBV11-3 to TRBJ2-7, with D tentatively TRBD1 (5 bases). The CDR3 runs 13 residues. Germline CDR1 is SGHNT and CDR2 is YENEEA. The CDR3 nucleotides are TGTGCCAGCAGCGCACAACCCTGGACACCAGGACACTTC. Its protein product is CASSAQPWTPGHF.

This clone was seen only a few times. V and J are TRBV19 and TRBJ1-1; the match to TRBD1 covers 10 bases. The ends lost 2 bases at V and 0 bases at J; junction bases unmatched: 6. The CDR3 totals 17 residues. Germline-derived CDR1 and CDR2 are LNHDA and SQIVND (reference sequence). The CDR3 nucleotides read TGTGCCAGTAGTATAATGGACAGGGGGTTAATGAACACTGAAGCTTTCTTT. It codes for CASSIMDRGLMNTEAFF.

This chain connects TRBV5-5 to TRBJ2-3, with D maybe TRBD1 (5 bases). V shed 2 bases and J shed 3 bases, with 16 bases lying between them. The CDR3 totals 16 residues. Per germline, CDR1 SGHKS and CDR2 YYEKEE (reference sequence). In DNA, the CDR3 is TGTGCCAGCAGCTTTCAACCCGGACAAGTTACAGATACGCAGTATTTT. Its translation: CASSFQPGQVTDTQYF. The complete variable domain, with remaining parts taken from reference TRBV5-5 and TRBJ2-3, reads DAGVTQSPTHLIKTRGQQVTLRCSPISGHKSVSWYQQVLGQGPQFIFQYYEKEERGRGNFPDRFSARQFPNYSSELNVNALLLGDSALYLCASSFQPGQVTDTQYFGPGTRLTVL.

The CDR3 spells CASSIMENEQFF. The CDR3 region has the DNA TGTGCCAGTAGTATCATGGAGAATGAGCAGTTCTTC. The chain couples TRBV19 to TRBJ2-1; D unclear. Trimming removed 3 bases from V and 7 bases from J, with 7 bases in between. CDR3 length: 12 residues. Germline CDR1 and CDR2: LNHDA and SQIVND (reference sequence). Filled out from reference TRBV19 and TRBJ2-1, the complete variable domain reads DGGITQSPKYLFRKEGQNVTLSCEQNLNHDAMYWYRQDPGQGLRLIYYSQIVNDFQKGDIAEGYSVSREKKESFPLTVTSAQKNPTAFYLCASSIMENEQFFGPGTRLTVL.

Of note for this clone: At the DNA level, this CDR3 is encoded by other sequences in the same sample as well. The gene calls are TRBV4-3 and TRBJ2-6, with D possibly being TRBD1 (6 bases). V lost 3 bases to trimming and J lost 0 bases, with 9 bases between them. CDR3 length: 16 amino acids. CDR1 LGHNA and CDR2 YSLEER come from the germline V gene. The chain's CDR3 is CASSQETGSGANVLTF. CDR3 bases: TGCGCCAGCAGCCAGGAGACAGGCTCTGGGGCCAACGTCCTGACTTTC.

The rearrangement joins TRBV10-3 to TRBJ2-3; 13 bases map to TRBD2. Germline assignment: CDR1 ENHRY and CDR2 SYGVKD. The V gene end was trimmed by 7 bases and the J gene end by 2 bases; junction bases not matched to a gene: 3. The CDR3 consists of 15 residues. The CDR3 region is CAIKGLAGSTDTQYF. The CDR3 DNA reads TGTGCCATCAAGGGACTAGCGGGATCCACAGATACGCAGTATTTT.

This chain connects TRBV6-5 to TRBJ1-4; the D gene is possibly TRBD1 (6 bases). The V and J ends lost 6 bases and 5 bases respectively, with 13 bases between them. The CDR3 is made up of 14 amino acids. Germline CDR1 and CDR2: MNHEY and SVGAGI. In nucleotides, the CDR3 is TGTGCCAGCAGACGACAGGCGATAAATGAAAAACTGTTTTTT. It codes for CASRRQAINEKLFF.

The V gene is TRBV2, the J gene TRBJ2-3; 8 bases match TRBD2. V shed 3 bases and J 2 bases; nucleotides not matched to a gene: 1. Germline CDR1 SNHLY, CDR2 FYNNEI. The CDR3 runs to 14 residues. CDR3 in DNA: TGTGCCAGCAGTGACGGGAGGGACACAGATACGCAGTATTTT. Its translation: CASSDGRDTDTQYF.

This clone occurred once. The rearrangement uses TRBV18 and TRBJ2-7; D remains unclear. This CDR3 is 13 amino acids long. Germline V gene sequence: CDR1 KGHSH, CDR2 LQKENI. V lost 0 bases and J lost 2, with 5 bases in between. CDR3 sequence: CASSPPSTYEQYF. The CDR3, as DNA: TGTGCCAGCTCACCACCCAGTACCTACGAGCAGTACTTC. Variable domain in full (rest from reference TRBV18 and TRBJ2-7): NAGVMQNPRHLVRRRGQEARLRCSPMKGHSHVYWYRQLPEEGLKFMVYLQKENIIDESGMPKERFSAEFPKEGPSILRIQQVVRGDSAAYFCASSPPSTYEQYFGPGTRLTVT.